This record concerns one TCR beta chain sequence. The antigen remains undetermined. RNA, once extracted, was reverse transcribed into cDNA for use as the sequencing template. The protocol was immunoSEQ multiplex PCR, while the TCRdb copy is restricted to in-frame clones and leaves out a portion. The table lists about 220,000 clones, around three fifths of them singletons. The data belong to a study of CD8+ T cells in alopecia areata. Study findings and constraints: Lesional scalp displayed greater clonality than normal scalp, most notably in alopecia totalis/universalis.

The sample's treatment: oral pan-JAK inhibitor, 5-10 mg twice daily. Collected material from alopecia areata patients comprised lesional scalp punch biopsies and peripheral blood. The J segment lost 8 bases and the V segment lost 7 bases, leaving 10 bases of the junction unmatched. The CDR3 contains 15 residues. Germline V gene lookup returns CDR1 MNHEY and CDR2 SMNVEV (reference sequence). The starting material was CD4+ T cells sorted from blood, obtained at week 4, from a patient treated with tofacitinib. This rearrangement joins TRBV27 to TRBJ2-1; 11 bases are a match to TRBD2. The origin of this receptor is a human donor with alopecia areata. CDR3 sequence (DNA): TGTGCCAGCACTTCTCCTAGCGGGGGGCGGGATGAGCAGTTCTTC. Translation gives CASTSPSGGRDEQFF.